The 30 T cell receptor beta chains given below trace back to one sample, sequenced in a study of control samples from healthy donors and cancer patients. TCRdb's copy holds only in-frame clones and misses some; the assay was immunoSEQ multiplex PCR. This table holds about 130,000 clones, approximately 92% found once. Sequenced input: PBMCs. The source is an older man with head and neck cancer.

This clone was seen once. The DNA for the CDR3 is TGTGCTAGTGGGACTAGCGGGAGGCTTACTGTAGATACGCAGTATTTT. This encodes CASGTSGRLTVDTQYF. The chain combines TRBV12-5 with TRBJ2-3; 13 nucleotides match TRBD2. The CDR3 totals 16 residues. The V and J ends lost 6 bases and 5 bases, in that order; junction bases with no gene match: 8. Germline CDR1 LGHNT, CDR2 FRNRAP.

The genes are TRBV9 and TRBJ1-1; the D gene is possibly TRBD1 (6 bases). Trimming removed 0 bases at V and 5 bases at J, with 11 bases between. This CDR3 contains 14 residues. The V gene's germline CDR1 is SGDLS and CDR2 YYNGEE. The CDR3, as DNA: TGTGCCAGCAGCGTAGCAGGGGCTGCAACTGAAGCTTTCTTT. Protein: CASSVAGAATEAFF.

The chain uses TRBV7-2 and TRBJ2-5, with 7 bases aligning to TRBD1. The CDR3 consists of 13 residues. Germline CDR1 reads SGHTA; CDR2 reads FQGNSA. V was clipped by 4 bases and J by 4 bases; unmatched bases: 3. For the CDR3, the DNA is TGTGCCAGCAGCTCCCACAGGGGAGAGACCCAGTACTTC. Protein product: CASSSHRGETQYF.

The chain links TRBV15 to TRBJ2-2; D ambiguous. Germline-derived CDR1 and CDR2 are LNHNV and YYDKDF (reference sequence). The V and J ends lost 0 bases and 0 bases respectively, with 8 bases between them. The CDR3 extends over 16 amino acids. The CDR3 reads CATSREGFANTGELFF. As DNA, the CDR3 is TGTGCCACCAGCAGAGAGGGTTTCGCGAACACCGGGGAGCTGTTTTTT.

CDR3 in amino acids: CATRTGGLGTEAFF. The CDR3 DNA sequence: TGTGCCACCAGGACGGGGGGCTTGGGTACTGAAGCTTTCTTT. The gene calls are TRBV24-1 and TRBJ1-1; tentative D call: TRBD1 (6 bases). The germline CDR1 and CDR2 sequences are KGHDR and SFDVKD. CDR3 length equals 14 residues. V was shortened by 7 bases and J by 5 bases, with 16 bases between the two germline ends.

The chain employs TRBV5-8 and TRBJ2-1; D might be TRBD2 (5 bases). Germline loops: CDR1 SGHTS, CDR2 YDEGEE. The V end was cut by 4 bases, the J end by 2 bases, with 13 bases between. This CDR3 region has 15 residues. As DNA, the CDR3 is TGTGCCAGCAGCCCGCGGGCCGGGGCCTACAATGAGCAGTTCTTC. Its protein is CASSPRAGAYNEQFF.

Remarks on this clone: One end of the junction does not line up with germline, which may come from a read error. The same CDR3 arises from other DNA sequences in this sample as well. V and J are TRBV12-3 or TRBV12-4 and TRBJ2-7; 9 nucleotides agree with TRBD2. The CDR3 loop spans 13 amino acids. CDR3 protein: CASSLAGAYEQYF. The CDR3 nucleotides read TGTGCCAGCAGCTTAGCGGGAGCCTACGAGCAGTACTTC.

V and J are TRBV13 and TRBJ2-1; 9 positions match TRBD2. The CDR3 has 18 residues. From germline, CDR1 is PRHDT and CDR2 FYEKMQ (reference sequence). V trimming: 5 bases; J trimming: 5 bases; junction bases outside the gene matches: 16. The DNA for the CDR3 is TGTGCCAGCAGCCTCGCCTTAGCCGAGCGGGGGGACCACAATGAGCAGTTCTTC. Protein sequence: CASSLALAERGDHNEQFF.

This clone occurred a few times. The CDR3 protein is CASRGGLVNTGELFF. The CDR3 region has the DNA TGTGCCAGCAGAGGAGGACTAGTTAACACCGGGGAGCTGTTTTTT. The V call is TRBV9, the J call TRBJ2-2, with 7 bases matching TRBD2. V was pared by 5 bases and J by 2 bases, with 6 bases of the junction left unmatched. Germline loops: CDR1 SGDLS, CDR2 YYNGEE. The length of the CDR3 is 15 residues.

The chain recombines TRBV30 with TRBJ2-4; 15 bases line up with TRBD2. The CDR3 contains 19 residues. Germline V gene lookup returns CDR1 GTSNPN and CDR2 SVGIG (reference sequence). V was clipped by 2 bases and J by 1 base; unmatched bases: 9. CDR3 protein: CAWSSLRTSGRGAKNIQYF. The CDR3 DNA follows: TGTGCCTGGAGTTCTCTTAGGACTAGCGGGAGGGGGGCCAAAAACATTCAGTACTTC. Full variable domain (missing parts from reference TRBV30 and TRBJ2-4): SQTIHQWPATLVQPVGSPLSLECTVEGTSNPNLYWYRQAAGRGLQLLFYSVGIGQISSEVPQNLSASRPQDRQFILSSKKLLLSDSGFYLCAWSSLRTSGRGAKNIQYFGAGTRLSVL.

The V gene is TRBV3-1 (or the pseudogene TRBV3-2), the J gene TRBJ2-7; D is undetermined. Looked up from germline, CDR1 is LGHDT and CDR2 is YNNKEL (reference sequence). The ends were cut back, 1 base at V and 0 bases at J, with 16 bases in the middle. This CDR3 region has 17 residues. CDR3 loop: CASSQGIYGNNSYEQYF. In DNA, the CDR3 is TGTGCCAGCAGCCAAGGTATTTACGGAAACAACTCCTACGAGCAGTACTTC.

This chain uses TRBV7-8 with TRBJ2-7, with TRBD1 as a possible D gene (6 bases). The ends were cut back, 5 bases at V and 4 bases at J, with 15 bases in the middle. The CDR3 totals 14 residues. CDR1 and CDR2 from the germline V gene are SGHVS and FQNEAQ. The CDR3 region is CASSTLGARYEQYF. CDR3 in DNA: TGTGCCAGCAGCACCCTGGGGGCCAGGTACGAGCAGTACTTC.

J is TRBJ1-2 and V is TRBV6-5; possible D gene TRBD1, 5 bases. Per germline, CDR1 MNHEY and CDR2 SVGAGI. The ends were cut back, 8 bases at V and 1 base at J, with 11 bases in the middle. This CDR3 comprises 13 residues. The CDR3 DNA reads TGTGCCAGCTACGGGACTTATAACTATGGCTACACCTTC. Translating gives CASYGTYNYGYTF.

This chain uses TRBV30 with TRBJ1-2, with 8 bases identical to TRBD1. Germline V CDR1 and CDR2: GTSNPN, SVGIG (reference sequence). The CDR3 extends over 13 amino acids. The V gene end was trimmed by 8 bases and the J gene end by 7 bases; junction bases not matched to a gene: 12. The CDR3 DNA sequence: TGTGCCCGTCATAAACAGGGGGACGGTGGCTACACCTTC. It codes for CARHKQGDGGYTF.

This clone was seen only once. The chain employs TRBV30 and TRBJ2-7; D gene unclear. This CDR3 comprises 13 residues. CDR1 GTSNPN and CDR2 SVGIG come from the germline V gene (reference sequence). The V end was cut by 5 bases, the J end by 1 base, with 12 bases between. CDR3 residues: CAWSGDISYEQYF. The CDR3 region has the DNA TGTGCCTGGTCCGGAGACATATCCTACGAGCAGTACTTC.

This rearrangement joins TRBV6-1 to TRBJ1-4, with TRBD1 as a possible D gene (6 bases). Germline CDR1 is MNHNS and CDR2 is SASEGT. The CDR3 sequence is 14 residues long. V lost 3 bases and J lost 7, with 12 bases in between. The CDR3 sequence is CASSEGGAGEKLFF. Here the CDR3 DNA reads TGTGCCAGCAGTGAGGGGGGGGCAGGTGAAAAACTGTTTTTT.

The count of this clone is one. The rearrangement joins TRBV25-1 to TRBJ1-2; no clear D. The CDR3 is 12 amino acids. CDR1 is MGHDK, CDR2 SYGVNS, per germline. V was pared by 5 bases and J by 6 bases, with 10 bases between. As DNA, the CDR3 is TGTGCCAGCAGTATAGGTTGGGATGGCTACACCTTC. Protein sequence: CASSIGWDGYTF.

The chain joins TRBV2 to TRBJ2-7; D call uncertain. Germline V gene sequence: CDR1 SNHLY, CDR2 FYNNEI. Trimming removed 6 bases at V and 2 bases at J, with 14 bases between. The CDR3 is made up of 14 amino acids. This CDR3 reads CASSFHYQTYEQYF. The CDR3 coding sequence is TGTGCCAGCAGCTTTCACTACCAAACCTACGAGCAGTACTTC.

This chain uses TRBV30 with TRBJ2-1; 9 bases agree with TRBD1. The ends lost 5 bases at V and 9 bases at J; junction bases unmatched: 8. Germline assignment: CDR1 GTSNPN and CDR2 SVGIG (reference sequence). This CDR3 is 13 amino acids long. The CDR3 nucleotides read TGTGCCTGGGCCGGGACAGGGCGTCCTGAGCAGTTCTTC. As protein: CAWAGTGRPEQFF.

As to this clone: The same CDR3 is also encoded by other DNA sequences in this sample. The V gene is TRBV12-3 or TRBV12-4, the J gene TRBJ1-5, with D possibly matching TRBD1 (6 bases). The V end was cut by 6 bases, the J end by 5 bases, with 8 bases between. The CDR3 has 12 amino acids. The CDR3 nucleotides read TGTGCCAGCAGGCGGACAGATCAGCCCCAGCATTTT. It specifies CASRRTDQPQHF.

The gene calls are TRBV9 and TRBJ1-2; 8 nucleotides align to TRBD1. The length of the CDR3 is 15 residues. V lost 1 base, J lost 4 bases, and 6 bases stayed unmatched. The germline gives CDR1 SGDLS, CDR2 YYNGEE. The CDR3 here is CASSVNDRGGYGYTF. In nucleotides, the CDR3 is TGTGCCAGCAGCGTAAATGACAGGGGAGGCTATGGCTACACCTTC.

The chain employs TRBV30 and TRBJ2-3, with D tentatively TRBD1 (5 bases). V was clipped by 5 bases and J by 6 bases, with 12 bases between them. Germline CDR1 GTSNPN, CDR2 SVGIG (reference sequence). This CDR3 has 12 residues. CDR3 in DNA: TGTGCCTGGGGTGGGGCCGGGGATACGCAGTATTTT. Its protein is CAWGGAGDTQYF.

The genes are TRBV9 and TRBJ2-2; D is undetermined. Germline V gene sequence: CDR1 SGDLS, CDR2 YYNGEE. Trimming shortened V by 0 bases and J by 4 bases, and 13 bases separated the two germline ends. The CDR3 consists of 16 residues. The CDR3 sequence: CASSVEVRLSTGELFF. The DNA of the CDR3 is TGTGCCAGCAGCGTAGAGGTCCGTTTAAGCACCGGGGAGCTGTTTTTT.

V and J are TRBV2 and TRBJ2-2, with D tentatively TRBD1 or TRBD2 (5 bases each). This CDR3 has 14 amino acids. Per the germline V gene, CDR1 is SNHLY and CDR2 is FYNNEI. V shed 9 bases and J shed 2 bases, with 13 bases lying between them. The DNA of the CDR3 is TGTGCCAGTACCGGGACCGTAAACACCGGGGAGCTGTTTTTT. Translating it yields CASTGTVNTGELFF.

The chain combines TRBV5-1 with TRBJ1-6; D is undetermined. CDR1 and CDR2 from the germline V gene are SGHRS and YFSETQ. V gave up 1 base and J gave up 8 bases, with 10 bases separating them. The CDR3 runs to 14 residues. The CDR3 nucleotides read TGCGCCAGCAGCTTGACCTTTAAAGATTCACCCCTCCACTTT. This translates into CASSLTFKDSPLHF.

The chain links TRBV6-4 to TRBJ2-5, with TRBD2 matching over 11 bases. Germline CDR1 and CDR2: MRHNA and SNTAGT. CDR3 size: 18 residues. The V gene end was trimmed by 4 bases and the J gene end by 5 bases; junction bases not matched to a gene: 15. The CDR3 sequence is CASSGPTIAGGLVETQYF. DNA for the CDR3: TGTGCCAGCAGTGGCCCCACAATAGCGGGAGGGCTGGTGGAGACCCAGTACTTC.

This clone was detected a few times. The rearrangement joins TRBV7-8 to TRBJ1-6; D is ambiguous. The V and J ends lost 4 bases and 6 bases respectively, with 16 bases between them. CDR1 is SGHVS and CDR2 is FQNEAQ in the germline V gene. This CDR3 has 16 amino acids. CDR3 in DNA: TGTGCCAGCAGCTCCCACCCCCGCCGTGGTAATTCACCCCTCCACTTT. Amino acid sequence: CASSSHPRRGNSPLHF.

The chain combines TRBV2 with TRBJ2-7; D gene unclear. The CDR3 consists of 14 residues. The ends were cut back, 6 bases at V and 5 bases at J, with 17 bases in the middle. Per germline, CDR1 SNHLY and CDR2 FYNNEI. In nucleotides, the CDR3 is TGTGCCAGCAGACGGAGCCATACCCAGGACGAGCAGTACTTC. It is translated as CASRRSHTQDEQYF.

V usage is TRBV12-3 or TRBV12-4 and J usage is TRBJ2-7; D possibly corresponds to TRBD2 (5 bases). Trimming pared 5 bases from V and 7 bases from J, leaving 15 bases between. CDR3 length: 13 residues. Written as DNA, the CDR3 is TGTGCCAGCAGTCGGACCTATTCGGGGGAGCAGTACTTC. It is translated as CASSRTYSGEQYF.

The gene calls are TRBV6-5 and TRBJ1-6; 10 bases fit TRBD1. The CDR3 has 15 amino acids. V trimming: 6 bases; J trimming: 9 bases; junction bases outside the gene matches: 8. Germline CDR1 reads MNHEY; CDR2 reads SVGAGI. CDR3 in DNA: TGTGCCAGCAGGGAGAGACAGGGGGCAGGTTCACCCCTCCACTTT. As protein: CASRERQGAGSPLHF.